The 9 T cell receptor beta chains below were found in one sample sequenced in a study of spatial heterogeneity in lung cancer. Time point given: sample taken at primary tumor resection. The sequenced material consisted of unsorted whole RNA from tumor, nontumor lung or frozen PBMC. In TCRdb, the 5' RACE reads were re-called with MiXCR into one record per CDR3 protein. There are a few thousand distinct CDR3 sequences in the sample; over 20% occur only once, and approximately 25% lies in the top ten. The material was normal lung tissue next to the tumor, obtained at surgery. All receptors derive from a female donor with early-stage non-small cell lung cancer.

The CDR3 DNA follows: TGTGCCAGCAGCTTTCACAGGGTACCTAACACTGAAGCTTTCTTT. Translating gives CASSFHRVPNTEAFF. The genes are TRBV7-2 and TRBJ1-1, with a tentative D call TRBD1 (6 bases). V shed 3 bases and J shed 2 bases, with 13 bases lying between them. Germline V CDR1 and CDR2: SGHTA, FQGNSA. This CDR3 comprises 15 residues.

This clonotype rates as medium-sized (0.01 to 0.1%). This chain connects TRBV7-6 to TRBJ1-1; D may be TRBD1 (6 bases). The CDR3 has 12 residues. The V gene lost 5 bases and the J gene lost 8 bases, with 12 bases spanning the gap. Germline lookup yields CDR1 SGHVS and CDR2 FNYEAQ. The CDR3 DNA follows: TGTGCCAGCAGCCCAGGGGCGGACGAAGCTTTCTTT. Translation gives CASSPGADEAFF.

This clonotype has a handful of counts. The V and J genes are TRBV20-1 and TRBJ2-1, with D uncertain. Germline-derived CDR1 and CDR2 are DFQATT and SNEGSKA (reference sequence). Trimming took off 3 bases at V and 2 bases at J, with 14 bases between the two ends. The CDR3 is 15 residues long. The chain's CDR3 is CSASPTRSTYNEQFF. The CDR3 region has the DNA TGCAGTGCTAGCCCTACCAGGTCCACCTACAATGAGCAGTTCTTC.

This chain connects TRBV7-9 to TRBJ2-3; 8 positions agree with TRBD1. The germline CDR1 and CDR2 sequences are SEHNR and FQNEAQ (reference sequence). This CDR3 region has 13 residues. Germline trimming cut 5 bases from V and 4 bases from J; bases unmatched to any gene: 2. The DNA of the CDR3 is TGTGCCAGCAGCCCCAGGGGGCCAGATACGCAGTATTTT. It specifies CASSPRGPDTQYF.

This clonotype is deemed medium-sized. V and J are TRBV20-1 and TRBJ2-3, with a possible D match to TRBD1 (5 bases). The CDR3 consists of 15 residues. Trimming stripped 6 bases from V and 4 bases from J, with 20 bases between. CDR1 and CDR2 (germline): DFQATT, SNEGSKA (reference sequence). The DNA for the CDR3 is TGCAGTGCCCCCCCGGCCCAAGGGGTGGCAGATACGCAGTATTTT. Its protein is CSAPPAQGVADTQYF.

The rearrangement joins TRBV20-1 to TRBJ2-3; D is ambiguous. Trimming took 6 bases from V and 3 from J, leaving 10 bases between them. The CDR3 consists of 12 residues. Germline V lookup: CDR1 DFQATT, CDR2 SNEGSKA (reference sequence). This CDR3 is CSAPSRTDTQYF. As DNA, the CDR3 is TGCAGTGCCCCCTCAAGGACAGATACGCAGTATTTT.

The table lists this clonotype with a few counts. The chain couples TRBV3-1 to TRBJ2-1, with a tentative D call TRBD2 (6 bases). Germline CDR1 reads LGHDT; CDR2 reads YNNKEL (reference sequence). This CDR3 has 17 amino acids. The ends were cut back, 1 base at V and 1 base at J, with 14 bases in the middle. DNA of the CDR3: TGTGCCAGCAGCCAAGTTGGCGGGGAGAAGTCCTACAATGAGCAGTTCTTC. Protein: CASSQVGGEKSYNEQFF.

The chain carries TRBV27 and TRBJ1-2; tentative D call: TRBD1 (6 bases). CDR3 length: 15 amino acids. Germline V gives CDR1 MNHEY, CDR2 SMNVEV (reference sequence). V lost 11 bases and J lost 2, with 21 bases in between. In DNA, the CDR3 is TGTGCCTTACGGCGAGGGGGGGGCGAAAACTATGGCTACACCTTC. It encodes CALRRGGGENYGYTF.

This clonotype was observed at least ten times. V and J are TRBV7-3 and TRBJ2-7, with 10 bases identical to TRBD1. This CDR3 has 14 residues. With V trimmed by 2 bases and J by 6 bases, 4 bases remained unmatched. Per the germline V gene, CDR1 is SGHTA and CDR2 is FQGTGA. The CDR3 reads CASSLLGQGFEQYF. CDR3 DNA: TGTGCCAGCAGCTTACTGGGACAGGGGTTCGAGCAGTACTTC. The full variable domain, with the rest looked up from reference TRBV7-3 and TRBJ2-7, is GAGVSQTPSNKVTEKGKYVELRCDPISGHTALYWYRQSLGQGPEFLIYFQGTGAADDSGLPNDRFFAVRPEGSVSTLKIQRTERGDSAVYLCASSLLGQGFEQYFGPGTRLTVT.